The clone carrying this T cell receptor beta chain was observed a single time. Hyperthyroidism, newly diagnosed and lasting under 2 months, affected patients aged 18 to 65. The authors took PBMCs from over 8.5 ml fresh peripheral blood. Amplification yielded TCR beta CDR3 regions, with RNA transcripts as the source. With the HTBI primer set, the TCR CDR3 went through a first round of RT-PCR. In TCRdb, the multiplex PCR reads were re-called with MiXCR into one record per CDR3 protein. Altogether 550,000 to 600,000 distinct CDR3 sequences are present, over 15% being singletons, with the ten largest covering around 19%. The CDR3 runs to 15 residues. The trim removed 0 bases at V and 5 bases at J, leaving 4 bases unmatched. The germline gives CDR1 KGHSH, CDR2 LQKENI. The sample comes from a study of T cells in Graves' hyperthyroidism and ophthalmopathy.

The genes are TRBV18 and TRBJ2-5; 9 bases line up with TRBD2. This receptor was taken from a woman between 18 and 29 years old with Graves' hyperthyroidism. Sequenced sample: blood. The CDR3 is CASSPPSGSGETQYF. In DNA form, the CDR3 reads TGTGCCAGCTCACCACCTAGCGGGAGTGGGGAGACCCAGTACTTC.